Included here is one T cell receptor beta chain sequence, with context. Its antigen is not known. These data are taken from a study of graft-versus-host responses after intestinal transplantation. Study summary: Each of the recipients got a multivisceral, liver-intestinal, or isolated intestinal transplant. Anti-thymocyte globulin induction was given to all recipients, followed by tacrolimus and steroids for approximately three years.

TCRdb keeps only in-frame clones here, not all; method: immunoSEQ multiplex PCR. The sample holds 100,000 or so clones, 91% seen once. General observations from the study: The authors found GvH clones in recipient marrow, some appearing first in ileum or blood. Across patients carrying graft-donor T cell macrochimerism, allografts held high graft-versus-host to host-versus-graft clonal ratios.

Germline CDR1 reads LGHNA; CDR2 reads YNFKEQ. This CDR3 has 15 amino acids. J gave up 4 bases and V 0 bases, and 5 bases lay outside the gene matches. This specimen consisted of unstimulated CD4+ T cells sorted from spleen or lymph node cells, obtained before transplant. This sequence originates from a human donor who was the organ donor for an intestinal transplant. The rearrangement links TRBV4-2 to TRBJ2-7, with TRBD1 matching over 8 bases. The chain's CDR3 is CASSQDQGAIYEQYF. The CDR3 DNA is TGTGCCAGCAGCCAAGACCAGGGGGCGATATACGAGCAGTACTTC.